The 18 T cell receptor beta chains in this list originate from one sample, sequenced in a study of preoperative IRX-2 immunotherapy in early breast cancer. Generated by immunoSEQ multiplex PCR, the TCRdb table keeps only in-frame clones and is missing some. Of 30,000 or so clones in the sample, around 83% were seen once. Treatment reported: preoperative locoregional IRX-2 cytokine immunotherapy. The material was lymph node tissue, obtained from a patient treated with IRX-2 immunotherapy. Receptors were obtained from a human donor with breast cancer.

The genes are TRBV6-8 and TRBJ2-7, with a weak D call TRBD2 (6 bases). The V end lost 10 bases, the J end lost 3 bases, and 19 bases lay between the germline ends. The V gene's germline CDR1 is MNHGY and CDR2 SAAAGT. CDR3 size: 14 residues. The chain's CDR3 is CATTRAPGVYEQYF. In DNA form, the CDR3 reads TGTGCCACCACCCGGGCCCCGGGAGTCTACGAGCAGTACTTC.

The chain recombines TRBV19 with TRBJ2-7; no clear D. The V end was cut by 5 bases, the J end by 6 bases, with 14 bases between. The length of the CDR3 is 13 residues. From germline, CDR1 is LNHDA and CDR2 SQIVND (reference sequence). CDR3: CASSWGSPLEQYF. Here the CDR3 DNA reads TGTGCCAGTAGTTGGGGTTCCCCTCTCGAGCAGTACTTC. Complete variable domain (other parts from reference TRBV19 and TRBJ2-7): DGGITQSPKYLFRKEGQNVTLSCEQNLNHDAMYWYRQDPGQGLRLIYYSQIVNDFQKGDIAEGYSVSREKKESFPLTVTSAQKNPTAFYLCASSWGSPLEQYFGPGTRLTVT.

The CDR3 spells CASSLSFDPDSPYEQYF. The CDR3 DNA sequence: TGCGCCAGCAGCTTGTCTTTCGATCCCGACTCTCCCTACGAGCAGTACTTC. The V gene is TRBV5-1, the J gene TRBJ2-7; D gene unclear. The length of the CDR3 is 17 residues. V gave up 1 base and J gave up 2 bases, with 19 bases separating them. Germline CDR1 is SGHRS and CDR2 is YFSETQ.

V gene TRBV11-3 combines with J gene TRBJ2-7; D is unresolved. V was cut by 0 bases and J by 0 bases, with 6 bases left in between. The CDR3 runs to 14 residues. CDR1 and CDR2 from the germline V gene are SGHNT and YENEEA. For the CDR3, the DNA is TGTGCCAGCAGCTTAGACCGAAGCTCCTACGAGCAGTACTTC. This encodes CASSLDRSSYEQYF. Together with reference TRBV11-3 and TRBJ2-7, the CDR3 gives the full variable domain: EAGVVQSPRYKIIEKKQPVAFWCNPISGHNTLYWYLQNLGQGPELLIRYENEEAVDDSQLPKDRFSAERLKGVDSTLKIQPAELGDSAVYLCASSLDRSSYEQYFGPGTRLTVT.

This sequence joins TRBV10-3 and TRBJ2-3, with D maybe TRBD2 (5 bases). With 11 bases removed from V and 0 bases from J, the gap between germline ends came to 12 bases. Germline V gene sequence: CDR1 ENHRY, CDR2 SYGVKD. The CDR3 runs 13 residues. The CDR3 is CAGVRGSTDTQYF. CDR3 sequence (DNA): TGTGCCGGCGTTCGCGGGAGCACAGATACGCAGTATTTT.

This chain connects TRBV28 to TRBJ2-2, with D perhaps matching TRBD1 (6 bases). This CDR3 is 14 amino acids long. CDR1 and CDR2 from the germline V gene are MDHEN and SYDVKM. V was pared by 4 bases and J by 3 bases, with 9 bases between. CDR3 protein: CASSSGQYTGELFF. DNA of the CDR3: TGTGCCAGCAGTTCCGGACAGTACACCGGGGAGCTGTTTTTT.

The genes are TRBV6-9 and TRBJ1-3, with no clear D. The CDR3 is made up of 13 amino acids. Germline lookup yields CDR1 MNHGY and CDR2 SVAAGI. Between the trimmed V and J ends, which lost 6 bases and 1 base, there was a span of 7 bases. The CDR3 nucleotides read TGTGCCAGCAGCTTATTTTCTGGAAACACCATATATTTT. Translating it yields CASSLFSGNTIYF.

The CDR3 sequence is CASSTDSNQPQHF. Written as DNA, the CDR3 is TGTGCCAGCAGTACAGATAGCAATCAGCCCCAGCATTTT. This chain joins TRBV6-8 and TRBJ1-5, with D hard to call. Germline CDR1 and CDR2: MNHGY and SAAAGT. V was pared by 5 bases and J by 0 bases, with 5 bases between. The CDR3 runs 13 residues.

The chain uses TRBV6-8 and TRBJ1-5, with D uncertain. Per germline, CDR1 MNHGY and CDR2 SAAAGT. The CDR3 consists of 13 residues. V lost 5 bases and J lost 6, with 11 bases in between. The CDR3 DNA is TGTGCCAGCAGTGTTCAGGCTGGTCAGCCCCAGCATTTT. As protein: CASSVQAGQPQHF.

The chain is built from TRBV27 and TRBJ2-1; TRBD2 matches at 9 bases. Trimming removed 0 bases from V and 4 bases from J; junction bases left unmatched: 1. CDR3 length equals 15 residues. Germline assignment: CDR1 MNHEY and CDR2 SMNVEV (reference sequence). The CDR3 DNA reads TGTGCCAGCAGTTTATCGCGGGGGGGATACAATGAGCAGTTCTTC. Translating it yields CASSLSRGGYNEQFF.

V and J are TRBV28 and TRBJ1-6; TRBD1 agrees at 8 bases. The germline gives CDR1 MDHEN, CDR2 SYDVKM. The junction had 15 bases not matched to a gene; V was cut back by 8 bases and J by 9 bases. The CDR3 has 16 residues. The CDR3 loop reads CASRTSSLTGGSPLHF. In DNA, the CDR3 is TGTGCCAGCCGAACTAGCAGTTTAACAGGGGGTTCACCCCTCCACTTT.

As DNA, the CDR3 is TGCGCCAGCAGCCAGAACCTCGGGACAGGGGAAAGGAACGAGCAGTACTTC. Translation gives CASSQNLGTGERNEQYF. The chain combines TRBV1 with TRBJ2-7; the table's D call TRBD1 went unverified against the DNA. TRBV1 is a pseudogene segment. The CDR3 is 17 amino acids.

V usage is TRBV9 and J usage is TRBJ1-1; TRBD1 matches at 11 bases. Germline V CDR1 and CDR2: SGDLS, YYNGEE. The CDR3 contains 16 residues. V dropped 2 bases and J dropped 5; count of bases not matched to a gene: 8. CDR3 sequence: CASSVGTGGQVTEAFF. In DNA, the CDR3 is TGTGCCAGCAGCGTGGGGACAGGGGGTCAGGTTACTGAAGCTTTCTTT.

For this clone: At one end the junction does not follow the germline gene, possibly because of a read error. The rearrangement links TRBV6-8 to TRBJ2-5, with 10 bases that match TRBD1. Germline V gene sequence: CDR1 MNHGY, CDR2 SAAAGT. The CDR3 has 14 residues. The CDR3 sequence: CAISRDRGGETQYF. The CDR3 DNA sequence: TGTGCCATCAGTCGGGACAGGGGAGGAGAGACCCAGTACTTC.

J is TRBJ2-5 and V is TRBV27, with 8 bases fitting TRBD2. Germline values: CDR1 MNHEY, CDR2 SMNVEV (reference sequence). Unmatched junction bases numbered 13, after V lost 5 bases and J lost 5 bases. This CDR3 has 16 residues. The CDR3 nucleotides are TGTGCCAGCAGTCCTCGAGCGGGAGCCCCGGGGGAGACCCAGTACTTC. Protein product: CASSPRAGAPGETQYF.

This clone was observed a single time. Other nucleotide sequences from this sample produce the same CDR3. The CDR3 spells CASSLTGNEQFF. For the CDR3, the DNA is TGTGCCAGCTCCCTAACAGGGAATGAGCAGTTCTTC. J is TRBJ2-1 and V is TRBV18; possibly TRBD1 for D (6 bases). CDR3 length: 12 amino acids. Per the germline V gene, CDR1 is KGHSH and CDR2 is LQKENI. Deletions cut 6 bases from V and 7 bases from J, with 10 bases between.

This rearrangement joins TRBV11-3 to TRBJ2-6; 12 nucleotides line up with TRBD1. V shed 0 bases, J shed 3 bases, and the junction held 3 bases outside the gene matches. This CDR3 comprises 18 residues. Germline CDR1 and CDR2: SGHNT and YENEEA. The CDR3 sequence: CASSLEGTGGFGANVLTF. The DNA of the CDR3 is TGTGCCAGCAGCTTAGAAGGGACAGGGGGCTTTGGGGCCAACGTCCTGACTTTC.

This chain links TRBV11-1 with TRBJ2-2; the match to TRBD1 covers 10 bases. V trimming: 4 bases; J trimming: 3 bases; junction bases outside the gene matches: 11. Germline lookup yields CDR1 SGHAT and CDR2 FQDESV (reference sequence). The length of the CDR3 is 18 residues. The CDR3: CASSSLGWTGGDTGELFF. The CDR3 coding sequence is TGTGCCAGCAGCTCCTTGGGGTGGACAGGGGGGGACACCGGGGAGCTGTTTTTT.